This T cell receptor beta chain emerged from a study of blood T cell repertoires in COVID-19. Study details: Acute and convalescent COVID-19 specimens originated in the United States, Italy and Spain. The analysed material was cDNA or gDNA that came from T cells, B-cell-depleted T cells, or PBMCs.

Recruited during active infection, patients (from Seattle) were subsequently followed longitudinally. Germline CDR1 and CDR2: LGHDT and YNNKEL (reference sequence). The CDR3 spans 19 residues. Losses at the gene ends were 2 bases for V and 0 bases for J; bases not matched to a gene: 6. The authors' processing: Reference gene primer amplification gave nucleated cell count estimates. Clones were read by immunoSEQ multiplex PCR, and TCRdb kept only the in-frame ones, dropping some. D and trimming were read from the DNA, whereas the V and J calls and clone size are those reported in that table. The data hold a few hundred thousand clones, with around 88% observed a single time.

Material: peripheral blood. This TCR came from a woman aged 60-70 years with COVID-19, enrolled during active disease. V gene TRBV3-1 (or the pseudogene TRBV3-2) combines with J gene TRBJ2-6; 11 nucleotides line up with TRBD2. CDR3 sequence reads: CASSQPQLAGASGANVLTF. The DNA of the CDR3 is TGTGCCAGCAGCCAACCTCAACTAGCGGGGGCCTCTGGGGCCAACGTCCTGACTTTC.